The source of this T cell receptor beta chain is a study of T cell responses to AZD1222 COVID-19 vaccine. Overall study: Second doses that came at about 4 or about 12 weeks were put together. Study results and limitations: Spike-specific TCR repertoires showed rising breadth and depth after two AZD1222 doses. Donors were mostly white British, more females; clonal diversity possibly underestimated. Baseline serostatus was positive in only six AZD1222 recipients.

Details on this clone: Its antigen is unknown.

Measured with immunoSEQ multiplex PCR; TCRdb has only the in-frame clones, and not every one. The table has about 150,000 clones, about 92% seen once; the top ten hold approximately 2.2%. Germline V gives CDR1 SEHNR, CDR2 FQNEAQ (reference sequence). The length of the CDR3 is 13 residues. V gave up 3 bases and J gave up 8 bases, with 10 bases separating them. The source is an adult in good health. The rearrangement links TRBV7-9 to TRBJ1-4, with D possibly being TRBD1 (6 bases). The source was peripheral blood, collected on day 0 of AZD1222 vaccination. This CDR3 is CASSLAGAEKLFF. As DNA, the CDR3 is TGTGCCAGCAGCTTGGCAGGGGCGGAAAAACTGTTTTTT.